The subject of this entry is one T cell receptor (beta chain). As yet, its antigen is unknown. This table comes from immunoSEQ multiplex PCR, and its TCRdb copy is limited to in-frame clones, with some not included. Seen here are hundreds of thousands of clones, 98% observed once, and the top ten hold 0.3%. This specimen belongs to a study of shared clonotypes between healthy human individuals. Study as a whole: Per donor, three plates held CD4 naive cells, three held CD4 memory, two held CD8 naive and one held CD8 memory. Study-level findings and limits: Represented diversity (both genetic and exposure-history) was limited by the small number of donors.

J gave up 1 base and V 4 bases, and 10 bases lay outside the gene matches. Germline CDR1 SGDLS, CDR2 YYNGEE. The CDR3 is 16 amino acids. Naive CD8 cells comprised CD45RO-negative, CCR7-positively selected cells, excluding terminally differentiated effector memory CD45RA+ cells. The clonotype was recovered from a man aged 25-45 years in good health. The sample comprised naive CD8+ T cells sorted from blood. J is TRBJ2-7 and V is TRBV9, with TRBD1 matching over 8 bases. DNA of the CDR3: TGTGCCAGCAGCTCCTCTCCCCAGGGGGCGTCCTACGAGCAGTACTTC. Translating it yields CASSSSPQGASYEQYF. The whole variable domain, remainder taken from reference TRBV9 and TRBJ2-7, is DSGVTQTPKHLITATGQRVTLRCSPRSGDLSVYWYQQSLDQGLQFLIQYYNGEERAKGNILERFSAQQFPDLHSELNLSSLELGDSALYFCASSSSPQGASYEQYFGPGTRLTVT.